One T cell receptor beta chain is described in this entry. V lost 4 bases to trimming and J lost 4 bases; unmatched junction nucleotides: 25. CDR1 and CDR2 (germline): LGHNA, YNFKEQ. The CDR3 runs to 21 residues. This entry comes from a study of shared clonotypes between healthy human individuals. Study-level information: Each donor had three CD4 naive, three CD4 memory, two CD8 naive and one CD8 memory plate.

Libraries were prepared by immunoSEQ multiplex PCR; TCRdb keeps only in-frame clonotypes and omits some of them. The top ten hold 1.5% of the sample, which has about 1 million clones, more than 65% seen once. The chain has TRBV4-2 and TRBJ2-5, with 9 positions matching TRBD1. The sequence came from a man aged 18 to 30 in good health. Input material: memory CD4+ T cells sorted from blood. Subset in this sample: CD45RA-negative fraction. The CDR3 spells CASSRSGTGKPLGGLGETQYF. The CDR3 DNA sequence: TGTGCCAGCAGCCGTTCCGGGACAGGGAAGCCATTAGGTGGCTTGGGAGAGACCCAGTACTTC.